This TCR beta chain was profiled in a study of breast tumors, draining lymph nodes, adjacent tissues. Broader study findings: That most tumor T cells come from lymph nodes remained unproven. The data were judged consistent with most tumor T cells coming from lymph node and expanding in tumor. Compared with basal-like, luminal-like tumors shared significantly more repertoire with nontumor tissue. Tumor repertoires ranked between lymph nodes and nontumor tissue in diversity, with V and J gene preferences.

Each CDR3 protein is one row after TCRdb ran MiXCR on the multiplex PCR reads. Here the sample spans around 130,000 distinct CDR3 sequences, less than 25% being singletons. Samples came from axillary lymph nodes draining the breast cancer. Ten or more counts support this clonotype. What it binds is unknown. The sequence was obtained from a female donor with breast cancer. Some clones in this sample may be carry-over from other donors' samples. Sample: axillary lymph node tissue.

CDR3 sequence (DNA): TGCGCCAGCAGCCAAGGGGGTTTCACTAATGAAAAACTGTTTTTT. The encoded protein is CASSQGGFTNEKLFF. The chain combines TRBV4-1 with TRBJ1-4; no firm D call. Between the trimmed V and J ends, which lost 1 base and 2 bases, there was a span of 8 bases. The CDR3 sequence is 15 residues long. The germline V gene encodes CDR1 MGHRA and CDR2 YSYEKL.